This T cell receptor (beta chain) came from a study of shared clonotypes between healthy human individuals (dated by TCRdb to about 2020). About the full investigation: A couple of women and a few men aged 18 to 49 years were included in the cohort. For each donor, CD4 naive and CD4 memory were each given three plates, CD8 naive was given two plates, and CD8 memory was given one plate. Blood TCR repertoires of five healthy adults were deeply sequenced to estimate repertoire size and the extent of clonotype sharing between individuals. To increase sequencing depth and limit assay-specific biases, TCR repertoire library preparation and sequencing were carried out by different laboratories using diverse techniques. Leukapheresis yielded between about 0.9 and 9.5 billion PBMCs per donor. Broader findings and caveats from the paper: When a handful of donors were compared, the shared fraction of clonotypes was 5% to 6.5% for naive CD4, around 3.6% for naive CD8, about 2.4% for memory CD4, and around 0.4% for memory CD8. Based on pairwise subsampling, the degree of clonotype sharing among donors was expected to be affected by sequencing depth. Naive subsets generally had larger estimated clonotype richness than memory subsets did. Compared with non-shared clonotypes, clonotypes shared by all four sorted-subset donors had higher generation probabilities. Rarefaction of sorted-subset datasets indicated incomplete sequencing despite the large sequencing depth. Sampling was restricted to blood, and TCR repertoires in tissue are likely to differ from TCR repertoires in blood. Because the study included a small number of donors, the genetic and exposure-history diversity represented was limited.

The donors were healthy, HIV-negative adults who had no recently reported acute infections or vaccinations. Every donor was a Caucasian adult residing in Nashville, Tennessee, USA. The CD8 memory samples were a combination of magnetically selected CD45RO+ cells and CCR7-negative CD45RA+ effector memory (TemRA) cells. Blood was obtained by leukapheresis, after which PBMCs were separated by Ficoll-Histopaque density gradient centrifugation and cryopreserved in liquid nitrogen vapor phase. Purity and quantity of every magnetically sorted T cell population were checked by analytical flow cytometry. Genomic DNA was isolated from every sorted fraction and measured by UV absorbance on a Nanodrop 2000c. Comments on this clone: Its target antigen remains unknown. Base qualities were left out, and no much larger clone turns up one base away.

TCR CDR3 regions were amplified from genomic DNA by multiplex PCR using the deep immunoSEQ assay. Extracted genomic DNA from each cell subset was spread evenly across all wells of several immunoSEQ 96-well plates, with each plate serving as a replicate. For sorted subsets, roughly 200 ng of genomic DNA, equivalent to roughly 33,000 T cell genomes, went into each replicate PCR. The purified libraries were quantified using a Qubit 3.0 fluorometer, sized with a Bioanalyzer 2100, and then quantified again using the KAPA Library Quantification kit. Every immunoSEQ 96-well plate was sequenced on a dedicated single-read 150-cycle Illumina NextSeq 550 flow cell. The paper's data handling went like this. The immunoSEQ output contained only junctional sequences without quality scores, so filtering could not match that applied to full-length reads. To assign V/J genes and CDR3, sequences were annotated using PyIR, a Python wrapper for IgBLAST v1.9, with IMGT germline references. Reads with weak V/J assignments (E-value above 1e-6), missing CDR3, stop codons, out-of-frame junctions, or ambiguous translated residues were removed. V3J clonotypes were defined by identical inferred V gene, J gene, and CDR3 amino acid sequence. The percentage overlap between two repertoires was calculated by dividing the number of shared unique clonotypes by the size of the smaller repertoire. Repertoire richness was assessed with RTK rarefaction, the Chao1 estimator, and Recon v2.1 estimates of unobserved clonotypes. OLGA was used to compute generation probabilities for all TCRbeta clonotypes that the gDNA method yielded from several donors. In its TCRdb copy, this immuneACCESS table keeps in-frame sequences only and misses some clones. Where compared with another copy, unresolved V genes explain less than half of these, and the others have no known cause. The V and J calls and clone size come from that table; D and trimming were worked out from the DNA. The sample has some 100,000 clones on record, around 68% of them singletons. 24% of the sample belongs to the ten largest clones.

Sequencing was performed on memory CD8+ T cells sorted from blood. According to the study, the label for this sample's cell subset or site signals: CD45RO+ cells pooled with CCR7-negative TemRA cells. The sequence came from a woman in her twenties or thirties in good health.

In nucleotide form, the sequence is TGTGCCAGCGCCTATACCGGACAGGAGGCTATCAGCTCCTACGAGCAGTACTTC. Translated, this gives CASAYTGQEAISSYEQYF. This sequence uses TRBV28 and TRBJ2-7; TRBD1 fits 7 bases in the junction. V is trimmed back by 8 bases and J by 0 bases, and the junction contains 19 bases that no gene match accounts for. From the cysteine through the phenylalanine, the CDR3 covers 18 amino acids. Of all the DNA, just the CDR3 is kept, 54 bases in frame from base 1. CDR1 MDHEN and CDR2 SYDVKM were looked up in the germline V gene.